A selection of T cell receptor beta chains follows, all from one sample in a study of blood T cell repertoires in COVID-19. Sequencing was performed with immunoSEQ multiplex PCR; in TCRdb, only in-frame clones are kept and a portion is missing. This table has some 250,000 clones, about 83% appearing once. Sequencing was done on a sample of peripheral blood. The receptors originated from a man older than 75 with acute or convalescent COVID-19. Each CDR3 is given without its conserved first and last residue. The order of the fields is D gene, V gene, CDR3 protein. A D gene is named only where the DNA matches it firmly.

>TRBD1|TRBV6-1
ASSEALGQVAEQF
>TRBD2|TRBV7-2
ASSLTTSGRGGTGEQF
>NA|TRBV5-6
ASSFRQGLTDTQY
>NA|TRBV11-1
ASSRLWQGGSPLH
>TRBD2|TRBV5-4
ASSPQGAGGDTQY
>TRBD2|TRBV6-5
ASSYQLAGYNEQF
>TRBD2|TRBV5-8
ASSRMSGRARMEQY
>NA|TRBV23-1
ASSQWRQVRNEQY
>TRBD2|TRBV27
ASSLGLATTDTQY
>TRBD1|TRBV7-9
ASSTDRVRNTEAF
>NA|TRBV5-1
ASSSGGTAVTIYGYT
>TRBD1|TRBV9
ASSRGETGSNEQY
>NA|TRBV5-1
ASSLVTSTYEQY
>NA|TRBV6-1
ASSEFLQAGEKLF
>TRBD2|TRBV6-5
ASSGLAGDEQY
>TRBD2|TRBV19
ASSIGGGANNEQF
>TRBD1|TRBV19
ASSTGGAWNIQY
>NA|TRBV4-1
ASSQAFIGGNNSPLH
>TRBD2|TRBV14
ASSQDLAGGPRHEQY
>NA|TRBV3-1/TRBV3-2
ASSQDLGTRNYGYT
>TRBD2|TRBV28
ASALAGWPNTGELF
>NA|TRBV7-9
ASSFGQGRPNEQF
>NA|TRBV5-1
ASSLGAEQY
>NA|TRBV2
ASGASTDTQY
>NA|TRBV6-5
ATDAGVQPQH
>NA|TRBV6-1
ASSEIVGANTEAF
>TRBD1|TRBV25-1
ASRTGDRDNSPLH
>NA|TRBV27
ASSFRGRGEQF
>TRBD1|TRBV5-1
ASSRDRGYNSPLH
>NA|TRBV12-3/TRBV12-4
ASSEFYEQY
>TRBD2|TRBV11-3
ASSLGLGGPQY
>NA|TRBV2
ASNRQLPTNEKLF
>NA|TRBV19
ASGQGSGNTIY
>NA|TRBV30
AWSVLLNEQF
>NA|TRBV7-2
ASSSPQLEELF
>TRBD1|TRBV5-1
ASSRGQGASYEQY
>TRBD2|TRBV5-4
ASSSSGSGLREQY
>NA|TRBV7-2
ASSPGRGYYGYT
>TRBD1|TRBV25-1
ASSEQYRGLGSHEQY
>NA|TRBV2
ASSGSPGDEKLF
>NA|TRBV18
ASSPDRRNTEAF
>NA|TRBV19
ASSILRRGNTGELF
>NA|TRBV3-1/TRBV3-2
ASSQGRDQPQH
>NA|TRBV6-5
ASSLTRNRGYEQY
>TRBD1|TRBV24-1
ATSAGGYNSPLH
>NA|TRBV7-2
ASSLRGPGEKLF
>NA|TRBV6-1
ASSEVLGTSTGELF
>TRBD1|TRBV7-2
ASSFSGTGGSGNTIY
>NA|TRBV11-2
ASSLPGAVRGYT
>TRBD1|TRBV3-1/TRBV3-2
ASSQDDRGNYGYT
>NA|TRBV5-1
ASSLFQTPNTEAF
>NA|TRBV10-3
AISEDRFTDTQY
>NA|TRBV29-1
SVADTGELF
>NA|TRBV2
ASSENPGSDTQY
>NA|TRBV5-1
ASSLAGAAGNEQF
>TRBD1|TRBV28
ATGQLPYEQY